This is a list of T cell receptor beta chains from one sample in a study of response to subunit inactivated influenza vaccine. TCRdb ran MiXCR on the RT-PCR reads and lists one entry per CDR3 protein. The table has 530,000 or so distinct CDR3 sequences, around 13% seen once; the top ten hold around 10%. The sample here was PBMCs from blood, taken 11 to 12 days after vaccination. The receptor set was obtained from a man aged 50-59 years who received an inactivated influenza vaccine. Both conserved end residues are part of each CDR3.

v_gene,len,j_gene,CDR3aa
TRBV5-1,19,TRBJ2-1,CASQTGHLLTPSSYNEQFF
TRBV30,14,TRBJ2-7,CAWSLGDVACEQYF
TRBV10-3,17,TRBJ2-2,CAISESLAGENTGELFF
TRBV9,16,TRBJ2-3,CASSVAGGSRTDTQYF
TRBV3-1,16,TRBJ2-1,CASSQVGTGINNEQFF
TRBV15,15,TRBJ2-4,CATSRDRAGGNIQYF
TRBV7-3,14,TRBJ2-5,CASSPHTGYETQYF
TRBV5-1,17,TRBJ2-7,CASSLGLGGGEGYEQYF
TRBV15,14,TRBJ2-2,CATSSRSNTGELFF
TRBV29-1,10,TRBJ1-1,CSVVLGEAFF
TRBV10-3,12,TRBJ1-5,CAIGPINQPQHF
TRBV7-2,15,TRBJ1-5,CASSRTGVGIQPQHF
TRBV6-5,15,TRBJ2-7,CASSYTEGRSYEQYF
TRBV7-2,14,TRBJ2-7,CASSPWDSAYEQYF
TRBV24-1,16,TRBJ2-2,CATSDLGQGDTGELFF
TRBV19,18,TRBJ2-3,CASSRGLAGALSTDTQYF
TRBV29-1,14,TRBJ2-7,CSVGGDRGRYEQYF
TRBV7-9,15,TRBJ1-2,CASSLGAVSSYGYTF
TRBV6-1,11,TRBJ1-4,CASSEAWAEFF
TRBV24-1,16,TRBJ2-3,CATSDNMGQGIDTQYF
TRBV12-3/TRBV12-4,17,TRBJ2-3,CASSNPGASGSTDTQYF
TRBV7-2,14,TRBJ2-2,CASSLQGRTGELFF
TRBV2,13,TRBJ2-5,CASSGISKETQYF
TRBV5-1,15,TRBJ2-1,CASSFSGSVNNEQFF
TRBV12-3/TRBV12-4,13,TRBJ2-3,CASSLALAKGQYF
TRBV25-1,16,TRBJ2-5,CASSPQRGVGEETQYF
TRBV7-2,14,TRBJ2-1,CASSLGYLYNEQFF
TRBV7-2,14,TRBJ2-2,CASSLAQRTGELFF